The next 6 T cell receptor beta chains were all read from a single sample in a study of blood T cell repertoires in COVID-19. Data came from immunoSEQ multiplex PCR; TCRdb stores just in-frame clones and leaves some out. The sample lists around 180,000 clones; approximately 85% were seen once. The sample was peripheral blood. The receptors originated from a man aged 60-69 years with acute or convalescent COVID-19.

This clone was detected only a few times. The V gene is TRBV7-9, the J gene TRBJ1-4; 10 bases agree with TRBD1. V shed 5 bases and J 5 bases; nucleotides not matched to a gene: 5. The CDR3 runs to 15 residues. CDR1 SEHNR and CDR2 FQNEAQ come from the germline V gene (reference sequence). CDR3 DNA sequence: TGTGCCAGCAGCCGCTGGACAGGGGGGAATGAAAAACTGTTTTTT. Its translation: CASSRWTGGNEKLFF.

The sample holds one count of this clone. This chain joins TRBV28 and TRBJ2-7, with D perhaps matching TRBD1 (5 bases). CDR1 and CDR2 (germline): MDHEN, SYDVKM. Between the trimmed V and J ends, which lost 8 bases and 3 bases, there was a span of 14 bases. This CDR3 contains 13 residues. CDR3 region: CASGQTSNYEQYF. The CDR3 DNA is TGTGCCAGCGGACAAACGAGTAACTACGAGCAGTACTTC.

This chain uses TRBV5-1 with TRBJ2-1; 7 bases fit TRBD1. The CDR3 has 18 amino acids. Unmatched junction bases numbered 15, after V lost 0 bases and J lost 6 bases. Germline-derived CDR1 and CDR2 are SGHRS and YFSETQ. For the CDR3, the DNA is TGCGCCAGCAGCTTGGTCAGGCCTGACAGGGATCGTGGCAATGAGCAGTTCTTC. Translated: CASSLVRPDRDRGNEQFF.

The genes are TRBV5-5 and TRBJ2-7; TRBD2 matches at 11 bases. CDR1 is SGHKS, CDR2 YYEKEE, per germline (reference sequence). J was trimmed by 2 bases and V by 0 bases; bases with no gene match: 4. The CDR3 totals 16 residues. CDR3 sequence: CASSLVLAGGPYEQYF. CDR3 nucleotide sequence: TGTGCCAGCAGCTTGGTCCTAGCGGGAGGACCCTACGAGCAGTACTTC. The full variable domain, with the rest looked up from reference TRBV5-5 and TRBJ2-7, is DAGVTQSPTHLIKTRGQQVTLRCSPISGHKSVSWYQQVLGQGPQFIFQYYEKEERGRGNFPDRFSARQFPNYSSELNVNALLLGDSALYLCASSLVLAGGPYEQYFGPGTRLTVT.

CDR3 loop: CASNVESGNTIYF. DNA for the CDR3: TGTGCCAGCAATGTTGAGTCCGGAAACACCATATATTTT. The chain links TRBV12-3 or TRBV12-4 to TRBJ1-3; D remains ambiguous. The CDR3 extends over 13 amino acids. Between the trimmed V and J ends, which lost 7 bases and 4 bases, there was a span of 11 bases.

This clone appeared a few times. The rearrangement links TRBV7-9 to TRBJ2-1, with D perhaps matching TRBD1 (5 bases). CDR3 length: 15 amino acids. The V and J ends lost 5 bases and 4 bases respectively, with 15 bases between them. Germline-derived CDR1 and CDR2 are SEHNR and FQNEAQ (reference sequence). DNA for the CDR3: TGTGCCAGCAGCCCAAGACAGTTAACTTACAATGAGCAGTTCTTC. Protein sequence: CASSPRQLTYNEQFF.